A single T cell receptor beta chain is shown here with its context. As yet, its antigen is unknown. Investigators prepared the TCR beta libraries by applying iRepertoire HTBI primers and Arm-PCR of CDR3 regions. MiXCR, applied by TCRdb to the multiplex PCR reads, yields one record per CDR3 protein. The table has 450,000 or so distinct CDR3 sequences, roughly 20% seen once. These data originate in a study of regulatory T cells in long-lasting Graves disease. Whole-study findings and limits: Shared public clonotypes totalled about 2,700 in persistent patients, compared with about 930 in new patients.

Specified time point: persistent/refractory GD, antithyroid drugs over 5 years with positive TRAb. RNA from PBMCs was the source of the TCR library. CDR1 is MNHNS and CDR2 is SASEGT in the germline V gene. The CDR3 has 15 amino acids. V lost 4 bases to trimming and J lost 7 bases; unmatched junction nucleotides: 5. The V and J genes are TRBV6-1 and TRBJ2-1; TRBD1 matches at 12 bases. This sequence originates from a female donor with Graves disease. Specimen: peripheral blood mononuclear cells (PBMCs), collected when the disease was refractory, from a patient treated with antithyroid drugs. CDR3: CASSVGTGGFNEQFF. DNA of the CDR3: TGTGCCAGCAGTGTTGGGACAGGGGGCTTTAATGAGCAGTTCTTC.